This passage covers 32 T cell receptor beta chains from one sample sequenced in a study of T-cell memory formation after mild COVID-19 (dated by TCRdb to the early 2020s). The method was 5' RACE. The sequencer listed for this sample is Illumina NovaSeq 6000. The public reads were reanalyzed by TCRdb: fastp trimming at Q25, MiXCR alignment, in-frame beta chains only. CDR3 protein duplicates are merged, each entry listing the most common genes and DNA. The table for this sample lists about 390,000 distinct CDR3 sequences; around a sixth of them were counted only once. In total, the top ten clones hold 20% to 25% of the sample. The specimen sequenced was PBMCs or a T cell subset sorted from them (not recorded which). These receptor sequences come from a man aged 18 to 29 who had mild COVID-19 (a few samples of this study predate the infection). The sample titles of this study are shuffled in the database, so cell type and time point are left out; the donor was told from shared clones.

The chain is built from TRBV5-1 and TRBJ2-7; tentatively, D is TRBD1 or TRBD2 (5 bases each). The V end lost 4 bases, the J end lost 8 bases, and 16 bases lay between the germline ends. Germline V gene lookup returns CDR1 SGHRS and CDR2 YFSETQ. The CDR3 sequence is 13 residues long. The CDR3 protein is CASSPHEGKKQYV. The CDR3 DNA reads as TGCGCCAGCAGCCCTCATGAGGGGAAGAAGCAGTACGTC.

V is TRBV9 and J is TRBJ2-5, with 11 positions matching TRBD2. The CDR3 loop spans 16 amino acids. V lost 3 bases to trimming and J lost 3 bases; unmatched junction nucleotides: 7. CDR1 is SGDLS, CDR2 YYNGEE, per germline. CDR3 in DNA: TGTGCCAGCAGCGCCACGACTAGCGGGATGGAAGAGACCCAGTACTTC. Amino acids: CASSATTSGMEETQYF.

CDR3 nucleotide sequence: TGTGCCAGCAGCTTAGCTATCCTGGATGAGCAGTTCTTC. Encoded protein: CASSLAILDEQFF. The chain is built from TRBV11-2 and TRBJ2-1; D unclear. The V end lost 1 base, the J end lost 8 bases, and 9 bases lay between the germline ends. Germline CDR1 SGHAT, CDR2 FQNNGV. This CDR3 is built from 13 residues.

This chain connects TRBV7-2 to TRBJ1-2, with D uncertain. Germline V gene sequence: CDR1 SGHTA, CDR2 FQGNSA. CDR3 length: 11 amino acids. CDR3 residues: CARAGLYGYTF. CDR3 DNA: TGTGCTCGGGCGGGCCTCTATGGCTACACCTTC.

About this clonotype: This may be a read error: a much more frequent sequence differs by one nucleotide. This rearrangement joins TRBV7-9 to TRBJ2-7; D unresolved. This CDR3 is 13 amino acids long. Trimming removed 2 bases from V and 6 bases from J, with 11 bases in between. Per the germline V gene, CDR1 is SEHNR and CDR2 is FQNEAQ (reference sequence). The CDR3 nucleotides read TGTGCCAGCAGCTTATCTGTGGTGAGCGAGCAGTACTTC. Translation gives CASSLSVVSEQYF.

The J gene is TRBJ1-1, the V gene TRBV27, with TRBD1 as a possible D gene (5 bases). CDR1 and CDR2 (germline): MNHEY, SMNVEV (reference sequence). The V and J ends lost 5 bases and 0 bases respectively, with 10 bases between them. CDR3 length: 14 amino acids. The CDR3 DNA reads TGTGCCAGCAGTCCCAGGGCGATGAACACTGAAGCTTTCTTT. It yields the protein CASSPRAMNTEAFF.

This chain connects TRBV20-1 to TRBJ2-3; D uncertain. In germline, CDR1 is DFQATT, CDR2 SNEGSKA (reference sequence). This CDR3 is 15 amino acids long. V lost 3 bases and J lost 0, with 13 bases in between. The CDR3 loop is CSASLSPDSTDTQYF. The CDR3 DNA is TGCAGTGCTAGTCTTTCGCCGGACAGCACAGATACGCAGTATTTT.

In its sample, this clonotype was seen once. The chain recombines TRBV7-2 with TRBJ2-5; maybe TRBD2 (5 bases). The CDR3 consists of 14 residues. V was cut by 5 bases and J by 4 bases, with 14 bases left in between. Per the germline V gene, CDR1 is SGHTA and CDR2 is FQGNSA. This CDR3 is CASSRPGFRETQYF. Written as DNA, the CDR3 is TGTGCCAGCAGCAGACCGGGATTTAGAGAGACCCAGTACTTC.

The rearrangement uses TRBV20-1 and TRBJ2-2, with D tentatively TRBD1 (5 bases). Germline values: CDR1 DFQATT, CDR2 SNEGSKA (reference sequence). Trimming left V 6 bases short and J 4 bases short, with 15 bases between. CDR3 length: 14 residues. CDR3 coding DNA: TGCAGTGCCCCTGGGGCAGGCGGCACCGGGGAGCTGTTTTTT. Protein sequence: CSAPGAGGTGELFF.

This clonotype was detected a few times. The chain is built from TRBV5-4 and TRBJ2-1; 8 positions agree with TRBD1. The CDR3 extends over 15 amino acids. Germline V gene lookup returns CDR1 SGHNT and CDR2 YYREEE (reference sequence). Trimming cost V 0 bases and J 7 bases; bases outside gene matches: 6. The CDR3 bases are TGTGCCAGCAGCTTGGATGCAGGGGGCAGGAATGAGCAGTTCTTC. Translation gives CASSLDAGGRNEQFF.

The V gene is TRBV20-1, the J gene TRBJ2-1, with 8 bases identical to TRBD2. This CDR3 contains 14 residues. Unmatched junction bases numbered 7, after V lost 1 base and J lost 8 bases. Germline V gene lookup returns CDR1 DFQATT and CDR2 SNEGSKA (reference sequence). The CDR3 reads CSARAILAVDEQFF. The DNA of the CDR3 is TGCAGTGCTAGAGCCATACTAGCGGTAGATGAGCAGTTCTTC.

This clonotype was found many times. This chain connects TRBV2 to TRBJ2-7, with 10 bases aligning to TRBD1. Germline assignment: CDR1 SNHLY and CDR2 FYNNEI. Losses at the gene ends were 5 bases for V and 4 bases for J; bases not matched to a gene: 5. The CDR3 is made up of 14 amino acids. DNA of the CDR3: TGTGCCAGCAGTCGGGACAGGGGTTTTTACGAGCAGTACTTC. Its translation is CASSRDRGFYEQYF.

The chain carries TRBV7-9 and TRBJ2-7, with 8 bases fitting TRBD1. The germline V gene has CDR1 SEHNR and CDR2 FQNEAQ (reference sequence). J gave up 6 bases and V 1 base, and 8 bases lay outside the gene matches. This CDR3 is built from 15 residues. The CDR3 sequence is CASSLGTGKGFEQYF. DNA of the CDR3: TGTGCCAGCAGCTTAGGGACAGGGAAGGGATTCGAGCAGTACTTC.

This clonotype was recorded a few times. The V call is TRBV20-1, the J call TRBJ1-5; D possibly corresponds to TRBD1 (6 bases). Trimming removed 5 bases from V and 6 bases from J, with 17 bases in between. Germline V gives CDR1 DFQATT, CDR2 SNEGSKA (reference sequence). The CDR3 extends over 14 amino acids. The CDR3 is CSAPEDGGGQPQHF. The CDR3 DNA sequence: TGCAGTGCTCCAGAGGACGGAGGGGGTCAGCCCCAGCATTTT.

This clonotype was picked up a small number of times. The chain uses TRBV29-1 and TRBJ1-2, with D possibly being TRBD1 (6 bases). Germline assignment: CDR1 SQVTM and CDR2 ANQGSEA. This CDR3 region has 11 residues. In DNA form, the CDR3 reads TGCAGGCCCACAGGGAACTATGGCTACACCTTC. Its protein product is CRPTGNYGYTF. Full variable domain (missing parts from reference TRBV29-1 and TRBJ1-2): SAVISQKPSRDICQRGTSLTIQCQVDSQVTMMFWYRQQPGQSLTLIATANQGSEATYESGFVIDKFPISRPNLTFSTLTVSNMSPEDSSIYLCRPTGNYGYTFGSGTRLTVV.

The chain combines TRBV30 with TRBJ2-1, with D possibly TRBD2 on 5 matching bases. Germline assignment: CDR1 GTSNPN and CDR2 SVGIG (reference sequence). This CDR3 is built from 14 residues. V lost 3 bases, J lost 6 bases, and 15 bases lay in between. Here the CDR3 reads CAWSFVPGINEQFF. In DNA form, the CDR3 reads TGTGCCTGGAGCTTTGTACCGGGGATCAATGAGCAGTTCTTC.

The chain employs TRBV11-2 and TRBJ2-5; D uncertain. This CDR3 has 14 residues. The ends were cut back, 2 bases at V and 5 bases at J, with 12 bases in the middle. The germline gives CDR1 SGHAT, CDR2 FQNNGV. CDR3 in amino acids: CASSLLSTPETQYF. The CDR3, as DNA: TGTGCCAGCAGCTTACTCAGTACTCCGGAGACCCAGTACTTC.

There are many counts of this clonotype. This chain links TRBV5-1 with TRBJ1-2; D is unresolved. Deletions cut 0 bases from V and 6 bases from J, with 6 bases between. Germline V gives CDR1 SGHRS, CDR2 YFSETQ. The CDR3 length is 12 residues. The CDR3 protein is CASSLVGDGYTF. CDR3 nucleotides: TGCGCCAGCAGCTTGGTTGGGGATGGCTACACCTTC.

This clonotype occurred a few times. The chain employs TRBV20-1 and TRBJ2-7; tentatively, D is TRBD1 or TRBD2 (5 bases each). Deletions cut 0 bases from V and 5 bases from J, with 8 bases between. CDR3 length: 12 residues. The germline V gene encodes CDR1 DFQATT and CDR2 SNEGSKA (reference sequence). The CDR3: CSARDGGDEQYF. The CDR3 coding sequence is TGCAGTGCTAGAGATGGGGGAGACGAGCAGTACTTC.

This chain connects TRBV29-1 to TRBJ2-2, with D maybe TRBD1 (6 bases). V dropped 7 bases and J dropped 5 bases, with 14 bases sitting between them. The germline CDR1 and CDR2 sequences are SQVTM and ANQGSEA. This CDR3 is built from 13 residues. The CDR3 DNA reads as TGCAGCGCCTGGACAGTGCTAACCGGGGAGCTGTTTTTT. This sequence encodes CSAWTVLTGELFF.

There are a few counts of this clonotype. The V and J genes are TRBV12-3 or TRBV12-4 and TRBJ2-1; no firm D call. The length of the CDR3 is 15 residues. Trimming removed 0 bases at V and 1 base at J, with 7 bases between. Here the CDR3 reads CASSLADGSYNEQFF. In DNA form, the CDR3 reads TGTGCCAGCAGTTTAGCAGACGGTTCCTACAATGAGCAGTTCTTC.

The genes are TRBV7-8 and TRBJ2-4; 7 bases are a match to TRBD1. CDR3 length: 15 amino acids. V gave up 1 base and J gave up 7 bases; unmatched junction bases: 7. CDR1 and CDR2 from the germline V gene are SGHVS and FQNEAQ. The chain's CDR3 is CASSLGYRGGNIQYF. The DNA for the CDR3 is TGTGCCAGCAGCTTAGGGTACAGGGGTGGGAACATTCAGTACTTC.

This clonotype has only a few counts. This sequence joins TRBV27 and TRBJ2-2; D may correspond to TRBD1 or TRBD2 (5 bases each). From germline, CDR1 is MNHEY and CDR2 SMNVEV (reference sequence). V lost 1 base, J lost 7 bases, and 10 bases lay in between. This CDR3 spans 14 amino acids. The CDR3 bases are TGTGCCAGCAGTTTATACGGGGCCGGCGGGGAGCTGTTTTTT. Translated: CASSLYGAGGELFF.

The CDR3 nucleotides are TGTGCCACCAGTGATCACGCTACACACTACGAGCAGTACGTC. Its protein is CATSDHATHYEQYV. The chain carries TRBV24-1 and TRBJ2-7; D unclear. The CDR3 sequence is 14 residues long. Germline V gene data show CDR1 as KGHDR and CDR2 as SFDVKD. Trimming took 3 bases from V and 3 from J, leaving 11 bases between them.

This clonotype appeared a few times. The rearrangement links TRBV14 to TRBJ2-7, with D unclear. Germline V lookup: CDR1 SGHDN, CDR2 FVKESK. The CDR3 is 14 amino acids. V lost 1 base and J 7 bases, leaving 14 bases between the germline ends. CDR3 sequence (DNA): TGTGCCAGCAGCCAAGGTTCCCGGGCTGGGGAGCAGTACTTC. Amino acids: CASSQGSRAGEQYF.

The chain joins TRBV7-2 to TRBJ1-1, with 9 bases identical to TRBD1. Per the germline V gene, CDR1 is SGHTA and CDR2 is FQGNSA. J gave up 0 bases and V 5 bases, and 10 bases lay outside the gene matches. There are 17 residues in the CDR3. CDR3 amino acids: CASSAGQGMDLNTEAFF. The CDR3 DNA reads TGTGCCAGCAGCGCCGGACAGGGGATGGATTTGAACACTGAAGCTTTCTTT. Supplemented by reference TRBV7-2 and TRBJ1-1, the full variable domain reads GAGVSQSPSNKVTEKGKDVELRCDPISGHTALYWYRQSLGQGLEFLIYFQGNSAPDKSGLPSDRFSAERTGGSVSTLTIQRTQQEDSAVYLCASSAGQGMDLNTEAFFGQGTRLTVV.

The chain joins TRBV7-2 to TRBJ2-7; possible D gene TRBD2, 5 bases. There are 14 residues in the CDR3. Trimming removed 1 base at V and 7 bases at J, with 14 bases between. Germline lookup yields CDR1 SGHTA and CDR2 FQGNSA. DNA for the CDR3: TGTGCCAGCAGCTTAGGACCGCTAGCTCCAGAGCAGTACGTC. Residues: CASSLGPLAPEQYV.

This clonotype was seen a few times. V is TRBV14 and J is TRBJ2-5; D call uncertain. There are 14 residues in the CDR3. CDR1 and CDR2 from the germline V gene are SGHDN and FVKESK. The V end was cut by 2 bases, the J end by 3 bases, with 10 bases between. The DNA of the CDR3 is TGTGCCAGCAGCCAATCGCTACCGGAAGAGACCCAGTACTTC. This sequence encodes CASSQSLPEETQYF.

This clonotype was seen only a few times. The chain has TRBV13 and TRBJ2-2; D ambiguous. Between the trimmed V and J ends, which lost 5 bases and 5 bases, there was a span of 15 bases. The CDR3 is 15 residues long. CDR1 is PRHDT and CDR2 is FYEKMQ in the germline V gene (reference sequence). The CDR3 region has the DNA TGTGCCAGCAGCGTGATGATGGGAAGAACCGGGGAGCTGTTTTTT. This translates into CASSVMMGRTGELFF.

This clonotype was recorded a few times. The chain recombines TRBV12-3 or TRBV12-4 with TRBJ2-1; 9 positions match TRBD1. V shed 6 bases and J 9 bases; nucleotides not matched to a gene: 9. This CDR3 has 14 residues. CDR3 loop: CASSTGTGFGEQFF. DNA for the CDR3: TGTGCCAGCAGCACCGGGACAGGGTTCGGTGAGCAGTTCTTC.

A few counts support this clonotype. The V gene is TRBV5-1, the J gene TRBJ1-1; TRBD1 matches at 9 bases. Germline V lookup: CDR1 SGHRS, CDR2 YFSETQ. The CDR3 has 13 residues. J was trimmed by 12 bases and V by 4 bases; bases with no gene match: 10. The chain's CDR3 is CASSPTGGDAPFF. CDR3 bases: TGCGCCAGCAGCCCAACAGGGGGCGACGCTCCTTTCTTT.

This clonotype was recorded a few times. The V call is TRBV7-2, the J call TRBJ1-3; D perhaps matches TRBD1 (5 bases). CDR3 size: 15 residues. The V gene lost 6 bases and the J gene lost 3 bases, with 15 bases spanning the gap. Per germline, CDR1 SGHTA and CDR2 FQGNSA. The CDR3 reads CASSRTGTSGNTIYF. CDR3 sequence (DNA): TGTGCCAGCAGTCGTACCGGGACCAGTGGAAACACCATATATTTT.